These 15 T cell receptor beta chains originate from one sample sequenced in a study of cytomegalovirus exposure and HLA in healthy donors (dated by TCRdb to the late 2010s). Libraries were constructed by the immunoSEQ multiplex PCR assay. In its TCRdb copy, this immuneACCESS table keeps in-frame sequences only and misses some clones. Where compared with another copy, unresolved V genes explain less than half of these, and the others have no known cause. In all, the sample holds about 250,000 clones, and roughly 87% of those were seen once. The top ten constitute approximately 12% of the sample. The sequenced sample consisted of PBMCs. The receptors shown here come from a young man in good health and CMV-seropositive.

V is TRBV27 and J is TRBJ2-1; D perhaps matches TRBD1 (5 bases). Trimming left V 4 bases short and J 5 bases short, with 15 bases between. There are 15 residues in the CDR3. The germline CDR1 and CDR2 sequences are MNHEY and SMNVEV (reference sequence). CDR3 coding DNA: TGTGCCAGCAGTTCCAAGGGGAAAACGAACAATGAGCAGTTCTTC. It encodes CASSSKGKTNNEQFF.

The chain joins TRBV19 to TRBJ1-1; unclear D gene. This CDR3 spans 13 amino acids. The germline V gene has CDR1 LNHDA and CDR2 SQIVND (reference sequence). V lost 8 bases and J 8 bases, leaving 18 bases between the germline ends. The CDR3 protein is CASGEGLNPEAFF. The CDR3 DNA reads as TGTGCCAGTGGGGAGGGTTTAAATCCAGAAGCTTTCTTT.

This clone was seen once. The rearrangement uses TRBV29-1 and TRBJ1-5, with TRBD1 as a possible D gene (6 bases). CDR3 length: 15 residues. Germline V lookup: CDR1 SQVTM, CDR2 ANQGSEA. CDR3 sequence: CRGGGPIFSNQPQHF. For the CDR3, the DNA is TGCAGAGGAGGGGGACCCATTTTTAGCAATCAGCCCCAGCATTTT.

The chain carries TRBV10-1 and TRBJ2-3; D unclear. The CDR3 is 14 amino acids. Per the germline V gene, CDR1 is WNHNN and CDR2 is SYGVQD (reference sequence). V was cut by 0 bases and J by 0 bases, with 4 bases left in between. The DNA for the CDR3 is TGCGCCAGCAGTGAGTCGTTTAGCACAGATACGCAGTATTTT. Amino acids: CASSESFSTDTQYF.

The V and J genes are TRBV30 and TRBJ2-3; D is undetermined. This CDR3 has 14 amino acids. The V end lost 3 bases, the J end lost 0 bases, and 10 bases lay between the germline ends. Germline V lookup: CDR1 GTSNPN, CDR2 SVGIG (reference sequence). The CDR3 DNA reads TGTGCCTGGAGCAGGAAGGTCAGCACAGATACGCAGTATTTT. Its protein is CAWSRKVSTDTQYF.

V gene TRBV30 combines with J gene TRBJ2-1, with D possibly TRBD1 on 6 matching bases. The CDR3 extends over 14 amino acids. Trimming took 8 bases from V and 2 from J, leaving 16 bases between them. Germline CDR1 GTSNPN, CDR2 SVGIG (reference sequence). CDR3 in amino acids: CARSRRQAYNEQFF. The CDR3 DNA reads TGTGCCAGATCCCGTAGACAGGCCTACAATGAGCAGTTCTTC.

The chain combines TRBV5-6 with TRBJ1-2; D remains ambiguous. The germline CDR1 and CDR2 sequences are SGHDT and YYEEEE. This CDR3 comprises 14 residues. Trimming cost V 0 bases and J 0 bases, with 6 bases left between them. CDR3 protein: CASSLGSTNYGYTF. In DNA form, the CDR3 reads TGTGCCAGCAGCTTGGGATCTACTAACTATGGCTACACCTTC.

This clone was seen repeatedly, ten times or more. This chain joins TRBV7-7 and TRBJ2-1, with D perhaps TRBD1 (6 bases). V lost 5 bases and J 0 bases, leaving 14 bases between the germline ends. Germline-derived CDR1 and CDR2 are SSHAT and FNYEAQ (reference sequence). The CDR3 runs 16 residues. The CDR3 nucleotides read TGTGCCAGCAGCCAGGGGCGTCTGGTCTCCTACAATGAGCAGTTCTTC. As protein: CASSQGRLVSYNEQFF.

The V gene is TRBV4-1, the J gene TRBJ1-4; D is unresolved. CDR3 size: 16 residues. V was pared by 3 bases and J by 0 bases, with 11 bases between. Looked up from germline, CDR1 is MGHRA and CDR2 is YSYEKL. CDR3 in amino acids: CASSHTEGATNEKLFF. In DNA form, the CDR3 reads TGCGCCAGCAGCCACACCGAGGGAGCAACTAATGAAAAACTGTTTTTT.

This clone was found a few times. The chain joins TRBV30 to TRBJ1-2; D gene uncertain. There are 11 residues in the CDR3. From germline, CDR1 is GTSNPN and CDR2 SVGIG (reference sequence). Trimming shortened V by 5 bases and J by 5 bases, and 9 bases separated the two germline ends. The CDR3 bases are TGTGCCTGGTCAACGGGTTATGGCTACACCTTC. Protein product: CAWSTGYGYTF.

The rearrangement joins TRBV18 to TRBJ2-3, with 9 bases that match TRBD1. Germline values: CDR1 KGHSH, CDR2 LQKENI. V lost 6 bases to trimming and J lost 5 bases; unmatched junction nucleotides: 9. This CDR3 comprises 15 residues. CDR3 region: CASSSQGQGRDTQYF. The CDR3 coding sequence is TGTGCCAGCTCCTCCCAGGGACAGGGAAGAGATACGCAGTATTTT.

The chain has TRBV27 and TRBJ1-1, with no clear D. Germline-derived CDR1 and CDR2 are MNHEY and SMNVEV (reference sequence). The CDR3 length is 12 residues. The V end was cut by 6 bases, the J end by 4 bases, with 9 bases between. CDR3 nucleotides: TGTGCCAGCAGATCGGTATCCACTGAAGCTTTCTTT. Protein sequence: CASRSVSTEAFF.

V and J are TRBV5-6 and TRBJ2-7; D tentatively fits TRBD1 or TRBD2 (5 bases each). Germline V gene lookup returns CDR1 SGHDT and CDR2 YYEEEE. This CDR3 is 14 amino acids long. Trimming left V 2 bases short and J 7 bases short, with 16 bases between. The CDR3 spells CASSFPRDDREQYF. The CDR3 region has the DNA TGTGCCAGCAGCTTTCCCAGGGACGACCGGGAGCAGTACTTC.

V is TRBV2 and J is TRBJ2-1; no definite D call. The CDR3 spans 11 residues. V was shortened by 5 bases and J by 4 bases, with 3 bases between the two germline ends. Germline values: CDR1 SNHLY, CDR2 FYNNEI. CDR3 loop: CASSFYNEQFF. As DNA, the CDR3 is TGTGCCAGCAGTTTTTACAATGAGCAGTTCTTC.

This chain links TRBV2 with TRBJ2-1, with no clear D. There are 18 residues in the CDR3. From germline, CDR1 is SNHLY and CDR2 FYNNEI. V was cut by 2 bases and J by 0 bases, with 17 bases left in between. CDR3 region: CASSEPLGEPSSYNEQFF. CDR3 DNA: TGTGCCAGCAGTGAACCCCTTGGTGAGCCGAGCTCCTACAATGAGCAGTTCTTC.